A selection of T cell receptor beta chains follows, all from one sample in a study of cytotoxic CD8 clonotypes in ibrutinib-treated CLL. Clones were read by immunoSEQ multiplex PCR, and TCRdb kept only the in-frame ones, dropping some. Of over 100,000 clones listed, 70% to 90% are singletons. Sample: PBMCs, taken after 24 months of ibrutinib treatment. These receptors all stem from a human donor with chronic lymphocytic leukemia. Each CDR3 is given with its conserved first and last residue. D genes are given only for firm matches. Some rows have no size entry. The others give once, few or many, or a class for an expanded clone.

few	TRBJ1-2	NA	TRBV10-3	CAISGWNAYGYTF	TGTGCCATCAGTGGGTGGAACGCCTATGGCTACACCTTC
NA	TRBJ2-1	NA	TRBV7-2	CASSLIGGSSYNEQFF	TGTGCCAGCAGCTTAATTGGAGGCAGCTCCTACAATGAGCAGTTCTTC
NA	TRBJ1-4	NA	TRBV15	CATSRDRGVEEKLFF	TGTGCCACCAGCAGAGATCGGGGTGTAGAGGAAAAACTGTTTTTT
NA	TRBJ2-2	NA	TRBV19	CASSIQGRDTGELFF	TGTGCCAGTAGTATTCAGGGTCGTGACACCGGGGAGCTGTTTTTT
NA	TRBJ2-7	TRBD2	TRBV7-2	CASSYQRGGSYEQYF	TGTGCCAGCAGCTACCAGCGGGGGGGATCCTACGAGCAGTACTTC
NA	TRBJ2-2	TRBD2	TRBV7-2	CASSAVRGTGELFF	TGTGCCAGCAGCGCTGTGCGGGGGACCGGGGAGCTGTTTTTT
NA	TRBJ2-7	NA	TRBV19	CASSIRRPYEQYF	TGTGCCAGTAGTATCCGTCGTCCCTACGAGCAGTACTTC
NA	TRBJ1-1	TRBD1	TRBV5-6	CASSPGPGTGQPEAFF	TGTGCCAGCAGTCCCGGTCCCGGGACAGGCCAACCAGAAGCTTTCTTT
NA	TRBJ1-5	NA	TRBV5-1	CASSLAGQLNQPQHF	TGCGCCAGCAGCTTGGCCGGTCAGCTCAATCAGCCCCAGCATTTT
NA	TRBJ2-7	NA	TRBV23-1	CASSHRVFSYEQYF	TGCGCCAGCAGTCATCGCGTCTTCTCCTACGAGCAGTACTTC
NA	TRBJ1-1	NA	TRBV28	CASSLSQVRATEAFF	TGTGCCAGCAGTTTGAGTCAGGTCCGGGCCACTGAAGCTTTCTTT
NA	TRBJ1-2	TRBD1	TRBV7-2	CASSLRNTGGWGYTF	TGTGCCAGCAGCTTACGTAATACAGGGGGCTGGGGCTACACCTTC
NA	TRBJ1-1	NA	TRBV6-6	CASSRTEGNTEAFF	TGTGCCAGCAGTCGGACAGAAGGGAACACTGAAGCTTTCTTT
NA	TRBJ1-1	TRBD1	TRBV7-3	CASKTGAGNTEAFF	TGTGCCAGCAAAACAGGGGCCGGGAACACTGAAGCTTTCTTT
few	TRBJ2-5	NA	TRBV7-3	CASSRGNSGSQETQYF	TGTGCCAGCAGCAGGGGGAATAGCGGCTCACAAGAGACCCAGTACTTC
NA	TRBJ2-6	NA	TRBV27	CASSSDGSGANVLTF	TGTGCCAGCAGTTCCGACGGCTCTGGGGCCAACGTCCTGACTTTC
NA	TRBJ2-7	TRBD1	TRBV15	CATSREAGGPYEQYF	TGTGCCACCAGCAGAGAGGCAGGGGGTCCCTACGAGCAGTACTTC
NA	TRBJ1-1	NA	TRBV28	CASSLVGVSNTEAFF	TGTGCCAGCAGTTTAGTTGGGGTGTCGAACACTGAAGCTTTCTTT
NA	TRBJ2-5	NA	TRBV4-2	CASSPPRRGARGETQYF	TGTGCCAGCAGCCCCCCTCGTCGCGGGGCGAGAGGAGAGACCCAGTACTTC
NA	TRBJ2-5	NA	TRBV28	CASRRGGAQETQYF	TGTGCCAGCAGGCGGGGTGGGGCTCAAGAGACCCAGTACTTC
NA	TRBJ2-5	NA	TRBV15	CATSKGPQPKETQYF	TGTGCCACCAGCAAAGGGCCTCAACCCAAAGAGACCCAGTACTTC
NA	TRBJ2-1	TRBD1	TRBV19	CASRSAGQGAPEQFF	TGTGCCAGTAGAAGTGCGGGACAGGGGGCCCCGGAGCAGTTCTTC
NA	TRBJ2-2	TRBD2	TRBV18	CASSPQASGLANTGELFF	TGTGCCAGCTCACCTCAAGCCTCGGGACTAGCGAACACCGGGGAGCTGTTTTTT
NA	TRBJ1-1	NA	TRBV18	CASSPKGAEAFF	TGTGCCAGCTCACCAAAGGGCGCTGAAGCTTTCTTT
NA	TRBJ2-5	TRBD1	TRBV2	CASRRGNLDRGRPETQYF	TGTGCCAGCAGGAGGGGGAATCTGGACAGGGGGCGTCCAGAGACCCAGTACTTC
NA	TRBJ1-3	TRBD1	TRBV18	CASSQQGAYGNTIYF	TGTGCCAGCTCTCAACAGGGGGCTTACGGAAACACCATATATTTT
NA	TRBJ1-2	NA	TRBV7-2	CASSFRGGYGYTF	TGTGCCAGCAGCTTTCGCGGGGGGTATGGCTACACCTTC
NA	TRBJ2-3	NA	TRBV6-5	CASRPRGFSTDTQYF	TGTGCCAGCAGGCCCCGTGGGTTTAGCACAGATACACAGTATTTT
NA	TRBJ2-3	NA	TRBV1	CTTPGGCNQPDTQYF	TGCACCACCCCCGGTGGTTGTAATCAACCGGATACGCAGTATTTT
NA	TRBJ2-2	TRBD2	TRBV19	CATNQGLADTGELFF	TGTGCCACCAACCAGGGACTAGCCGACACCGGGGAGCTGTTTTTT
NA	TRBJ2-1	TRBD2	TRBV28	CASRSREGLGNEQFF	TGTGCCAGCAGGTCGCGGGAGGGCCTAGGCAATGAGCAGTTCTTC
NA	TRBJ1-5	NA	TRBV28	CASRLVPTLNQPQHF	TGTGCCAGCAGACTAGTCCCTACCCTCAATCAGCCCCAGCATTTT
NA	TRBJ2-5	TRBD1	TRBV9	CASNPTGGEQETQYF	TGTGCCAGCAACCCAACAGGGGGAGAGCAAGAGACCCAGTACTTC
NA	TRBJ1-1	NA	TRBV18	CASSLNWDPNTEAFF	TGTGCCAGCTCCTTAAATTGGGACCCGAACACTGAAGCTTTCTTT
NA	TRBJ2-4	TRBD1	TRBV6-1	CASSEGQGAFRSKNIQYF	TGTGCCAGCAGTGAGGGACAGGGGGCCTTCCGCTCCAAAAACATTCAGTACTTC
NA	TRBJ1-5	TRBD1	TRBV19	CASRTSTGNRNSNQPQHF	TGTGCCAGTAGGACCTCGACAGGGAATCGGAATAGCAATCAGCCCCAGCATTTT
once	TRBJ1-1	NA	TRBV28	CASSLIKGNTEAFF	TGTGCCAGCAGTTTAATTAAGGGGAACACTGAAGCTTTCTTT
NA	TRBJ2-4	TRBD1	TRBV6-1	CASSEVGTGLQYF	TGTGCCAGCAGTGAAGTTGGGACAGGGCTTCAGTACTTC
NA	TRBJ1-4	NA	TRBV4-1	CASSQRWTGGKLFF	TGCGCCAGCAGCCAACGCTGGACGGGAGGAAAACTGTTTTTT
NA	TRBJ2-3	TRBD2	TRBV19	CASSISGPSTDTQYF	TGTGCCAGTAGTATTAGCGGGCCTAGCACAGATACGCAGTATTTT
NA	TRBJ1-1	NA	TRBV7-9	CASSLHGGNTEAFF	TGTGCCAGCAGCTTACATGGGGGGAACACTGAAGCTTTCTTT
once	TRBJ1-3	NA	TRBV27	CASSPGQFPSGNTIYF	TGTGCCAGCAGTCCGGGACAATTTCCCTCTGGAAACACCATATATTTT
few	TRBJ1-1	NA	TRBV25-1	CASRGGDEAFF	TGTGCCAGCAGAGGGGGGGATGAAGCTTTCTTT
NA	TRBJ2-4	NA	TRBV2	CASSDGGRRTDFPKNIQYF	TGTGCCAGCAGTGACGGGGGCAGGAGGACAGATTTTCCCAAAAACATTCAGTACTTC
NA	TRBJ1-5	TRBD1	TRBV10-3	CAISLDRAQPQHF	TGTGCCATCAGCCTAGACAGGGCCCAGCCCCAGCATTTT
NA	TRBJ2-1	TRBD2	TRBV7-2	CASSLNSYGGASYNEQFF	TGTGCCAGCAGCCTAAACTCCTACGGGGGGGCCTCCTACAATGAGCAGTTCTTC
NA	TRBJ1-2	TRBD1	TRBV19	CASSGTSGTVYAF	TGTGCCAGTAGTGGTACAAGCGGGACAGTCTACGCCTTC
few	TRBJ2-7	NA	TRBV19	CASSIDQSAYEQYF	TGTGCCAGTAGTATAGATCAGTCTGCCTACGAGCAGTACTTC
NA	TRBJ2-1	TRBD1	TRBV19	CASSIGSGGKRNEQFF	TGTGCCAGTAGTATAGGCTCAGGGGGTAAAAGGAATGAGCAGTTCTTC